The sequence of this T cell receptor (beta chain) was determined in a study of shared clonotypes between healthy human individuals. Findings of the study overall: It was anticipated that sequencing depth would influence how many clonotypes donors shared.

This clone was observed a single time. What it binds is not known. Repertoires were generated with immunoSEQ multiplex PCR, while TCRdb's copy carries only in-frame clones and drops some. Of 980,000 or so clones listed, 70% to 85% were seen once; the top ten hold around 1.4%. Trimming cost V 6 bases and J 5 bases; bases outside gene matches: 9. This CDR3 is 16 amino acids long. Looked up from germline, CDR1 is WSHSY and CDR2 is SAAADI. Donors had no recently reported acute infections or vaccinations and were HIV-negative. The sample taken for sequencing was memory CD4+ T cells sorted from blood. As for subset: CD45RA-negative fraction. V and J are TRBV10-2 and TRBJ2-1; TRBD1 matches 11 bases. The clonotype originates from a man aged 18 to 29 in good health. Written as DNA, the CDR3 is TGCGCCAGCAGGCCAGGGACAGGGGGGGGCAACAATGAGCAGTTCTTC. Translated, it gives CASRPGTGGGNNEQFF.